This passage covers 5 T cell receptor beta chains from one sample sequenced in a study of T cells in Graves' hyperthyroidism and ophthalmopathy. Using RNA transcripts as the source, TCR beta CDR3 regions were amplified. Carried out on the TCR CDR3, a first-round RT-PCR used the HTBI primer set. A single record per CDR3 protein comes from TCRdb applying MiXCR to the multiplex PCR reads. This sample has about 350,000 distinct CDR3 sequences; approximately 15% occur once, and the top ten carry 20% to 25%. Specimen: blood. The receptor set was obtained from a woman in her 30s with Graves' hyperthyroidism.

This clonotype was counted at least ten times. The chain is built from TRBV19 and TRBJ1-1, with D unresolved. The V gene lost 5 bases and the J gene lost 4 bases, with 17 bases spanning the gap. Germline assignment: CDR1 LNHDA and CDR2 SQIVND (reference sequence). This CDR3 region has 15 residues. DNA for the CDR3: TGTGCCAGTAGTCCTCTCCTCGGGTCGGGCACTGAAGCTTTCTTT. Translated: CASSPLLGSGTEAFF. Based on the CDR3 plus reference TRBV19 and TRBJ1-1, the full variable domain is DGGITQSPKYLFRKEGQNVTLSCEQNLNHDAMYWYRQDPGQGLRLIYYSQIVNDFQKGDIAEGYSVSREKKESFPLTVTSAQKNPTAFYLCASSPLLGSGTEAFFGQGTRLTVV.

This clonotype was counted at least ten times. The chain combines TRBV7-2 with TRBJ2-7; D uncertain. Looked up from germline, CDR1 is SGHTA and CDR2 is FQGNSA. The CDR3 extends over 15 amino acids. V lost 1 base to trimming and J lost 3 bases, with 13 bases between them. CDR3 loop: CASSLEARKVYEQYF. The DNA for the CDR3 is TGTGCCAGCAGCTTAGAGGCCAGGAAGGTCTACGAGCAGTACTTC.

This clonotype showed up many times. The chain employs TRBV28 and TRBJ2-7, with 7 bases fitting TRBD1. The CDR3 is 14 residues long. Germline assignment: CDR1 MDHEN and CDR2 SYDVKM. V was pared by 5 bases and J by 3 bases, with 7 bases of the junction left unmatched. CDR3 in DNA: TGTGCCAGCAGTCATGCCGGGACAGACTACGAGCAGTACTTC. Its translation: CASSHAGTDYEQYF.

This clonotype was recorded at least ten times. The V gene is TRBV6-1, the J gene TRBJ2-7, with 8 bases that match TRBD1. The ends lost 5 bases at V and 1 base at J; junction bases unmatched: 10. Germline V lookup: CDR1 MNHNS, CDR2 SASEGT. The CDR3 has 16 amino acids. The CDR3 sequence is CASSYGRTGSSYEQYF. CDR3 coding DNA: TGTGCCAGCAGTTATGGGAGGACAGGGAGTTCCTACGAGCAGTACTTC.

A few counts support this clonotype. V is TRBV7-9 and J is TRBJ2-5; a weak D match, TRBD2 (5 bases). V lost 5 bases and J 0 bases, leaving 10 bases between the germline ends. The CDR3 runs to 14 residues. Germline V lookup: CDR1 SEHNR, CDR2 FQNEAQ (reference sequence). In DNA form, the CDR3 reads TGTGCCAGCAGCCCGGGAAGGCACCAAGAGACCCAGTACTTC. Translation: CASSPGRHQETQYF.